This entry features one TCR beta chain sequence. The antigen remains unidentified. The data originate from a study of T cell repertoires in cytomegalovirus infection. Study background: Used in the study were CMV epitopes, some recently identified and HLA-C-restricted, others well-studied and HLA-B-restricted. Through public TCR beta signatures, both CMV infection and matching HLA type were indicated.

Study conclusions and caveats: Carriers of CMV and the relevant HLA type were discriminated by public TCR beta frequency. Clonotype analysis showed dominance of the ex vivo response by HLA-C-restricted CMV-specific TCR beta clonotypes.

TCRdb passed the reads through MiXCR, listing each CDR3 protein once. Here the sample spans roughly 860,000 distinct CDR3 sequences, about 30% being singletons. With 1 base removed from V and 7 bases from J, the gap between germline ends came to 14 bases. Germline loops: CDR1 LNHDA, CDR2 SQIVND (reference sequence). This CDR3 contains 15 residues. The chain has TRBV19 and TRBJ1-5; possible D gene TRBD1, 6 bases. Source: cultured CD8+ T cells from PBMCs, taken from culture after CMV antigen stimulation. The source of this sequence is a human donor in good health (CMV status not recorded). Some clones in this sample may be carry-over from other donors' samples. CDR3 residues: CASSIAPRGDQPQHF. CDR3 sequence (DNA): TGTGCCAGTAGTATAGCCCCCAGGGGAGACCAGCCCCAGCATTTT. Supplemented by reference TRBV19 and TRBJ1-5, the full variable domain reads DGGITQSPKYLFRKEGQNVTLSCEQNLNHDAMYWYRQDPGQGLRLIYYSQIVNDFQKGDIAEGYSVSREKKESFPLTVTSAQKNPTAFYLCASSIAPRGDQPQHFGDGTRLSIL.